This T cell receptor beta chain comes out of a study of blood T cell repertoires in COVID-19. This table comes from immunoSEQ multiplex PCR, and its TCRdb copy is limited to in-frame clones, with some not included. This table has about 140,000 clones, about four fifths appearing once. The V end lost 6 bases, the J end lost 9 bases, and 9 bases lay between the germline ends. This CDR3 region has 11 residues. The TCR sequence derives from a woman aged 55-69 years with acute or convalescent COVID-19. Sequenced: peripheral blood. V and J are TRBV12-3 or TRBV12-4 and TRBJ2-1; tentatively, D is TRBD2 (5 bases). CDR3 sequence reads: CASSHSGEQFF. The CDR3 DNA reads TGTGCCAGCAGCCACAGCGGTGAGCAGTTCTTC.